This entry lists 11 T cell receptor beta chains sequenced from one sample in a study of response to subunit inactivated influenza vaccine. TCRdb ran MiXCR on the RT-PCR reads and lists one entry per CDR3 protein. The sample comprises more than 200,000 distinct CDR3 sequences, 9% to 15% of which are singletons, and 7.8% rests with the top ten. This specimen was non-naive T cells sorted from PBMCs, taken 14 days before vaccination. Source of these receptors: a man over 45 who received an inactivated influenza vaccine.

This clonotype has only one observation. The genes are TRBV7-2 and TRBJ1-1; no clear D. Germline values: CDR1 SGHTA, CDR2 FQGNSA. The V end lost 4 bases, the J end lost 3 bases, and 12 bases lay between the germline ends. The CDR3 is 14 amino acids. CDR3 protein: CASSSGPWDTEAFF. CDR3 sequence (DNA): TGTGCCAGCAGCTCCGGACCTTGGGACACTGAAGCTTTCTTT.

The chain recombines TRBV10-2 with TRBJ2-7; TRBD1 aligns across 9 bases. The germline V gene encodes CDR1 WSHSY and CDR2 SAAADI. This CDR3 spans 15 amino acids. Trimming removed 5 bases from V and 6 bases from J; junction bases left unmatched: 11. CDR3 region: CASSWRPDRGGEQYF. The CDR3 DNA reads as TGCGCCAGCAGTTGGCGGCCGGACAGGGGCGGCGAGCAGTACTTC.

The J gene is TRBJ2-1, the V gene TRBV7-9; possible D gene TRBD1, 7 bases. The germline gives CDR1 SEHNR, CDR2 FQNEAQ (reference sequence). V was pared by 8 bases and J by 1 base, with 18 bases between. The CDR3 runs to 16 residues. The CDR3 region is CASHDLGGQSYNEQFF. The CDR3 coding sequence is TGTGCCAGCCATGACCTGGGGGGACAGTCCTACAATGAGCAGTTCTTC.

This clonotype has at least ten counts. The CDR3 here is CASSVGPGQGFEQYF. In DNA form, the CDR3 reads TGTGCCAGCAGCGTGGGGCCGGGACAGGGGTTCGAGCAGTACTTC. The chain carries TRBV9 and TRBJ2-7, with TRBD1 matching over 10 bases. The CDR3 spans 15 residues. Germline-derived CDR1 and CDR2 are SGDLS and YYNGEE. Losses at the gene ends were 2 bases for V and 6 bases for J; bases not matched to a gene: 8.

This clonotype showed up many times. The V call is TRBV2, the J call TRBJ1-2; 7 bases are shared with TRBD1. V shed 5 bases and J 8 bases; nucleotides not matched to a gene: 5. CDR1 is SNHLY and CDR2 is FYNNEI in the germline V gene. CDR3 length: 12 amino acids. The CDR3 coding sequence is TGTGCCAGCAGTTCGACAGGGTTGGGCTACACCTTC. Translated, it gives CASSSTGLGYTF.

The chain employs TRBV19 and TRBJ1-1; 7 nucleotides align to TRBD1. The V gene end was trimmed by 2 bases and the J gene end by 1 base; junction bases not matched to a gene: 1. The germline CDR1 and CDR2 sequences are LNHDA and SQIVND (reference sequence). This CDR3 has 14 residues. The CDR3 DNA is TGTGCCAGTAGTATACAGGGGGGGAACACTGAAGCTTTCTTT. Protein: CASSIQGGNTEAFF.

This clonotype came up a few times. The CDR3 spells CASSLGDVRSFSYEQYF. The CDR3 nucleotides are TGCGCCAGCAGCTTGGGGGACGTGCGGAGCTTCTCCTACGAGCAGTACTTC. The chain couples TRBV5-1 to TRBJ2-7; D may be TRBD1 or TRBD2 (5 bases each). CDR1 and CDR2 from the germline V gene are SGHRS and YFSETQ. The CDR3 length is 17 residues. V was trimmed by 0 bases and J by 0 bases, leaving 16 bases between them. Variable domain in full (rest from reference TRBV5-1 and TRBJ2-7): KAGVTQTPRYLIKTRGQQVTLSCSPISGHRSVSWYQQTPGQGLQFLFEYFSETQRNKGNFPGRFSGRQFSNSRSEMNVSTLELGDSALYLCASSLGDVRSFSYEQYFGPGTRLTVT.

The table lists this clonotype with many counts. The chain recombines TRBV3-1 with TRBJ2-7; weak D call: TRBD1 (6 bases). In germline, CDR1 is LGHDT, CDR2 YNNKEL (reference sequence). The CDR3 totals 14 residues. V was pared by 4 bases and J by 3 bases, with 13 bases between. CDR3 in DNA: TGTGCCAGCAGCCGATCCGGACAGTACTACGAGCAGTACTTC. Translated: CASSRSGQYYEQYF.

Details on this clonotype: A much more abundant neighbour one base away suggests this may be a read error. The rearrangement joins TRBV6-1 to TRBJ2-3, with D perhaps matching TRBD1 or TRBD2 (5 bases each). Trimming shortened V by 1 base and J by 7 bases, and 12 bases separated the two germline ends. Germline values: CDR1 MNHNS, CDR2 SASEGT. This CDR3 is 14 amino acids long. This CDR3 is CASSEGLWGYTQYF. The CDR3 nucleotides are TGTGCCAGCAGTGAAGGACTATGGGGCTATACGCAGTATTTT.

This clonotype was seen repeatedly, ten times or more. The genes are TRBV12-3 or TRBV12-4 and TRBJ1-5; 7 positions match TRBD1. The CDR3 runs 15 residues. The J segment lost 0 bases and the V segment lost 6 bases, leaving 5 bases of the junction unmatched. This CDR3 reads CASSGDSLSNQPQHF. Written as DNA, the CDR3 is TGTGCCAGCAGCGGGGACAGCCTTAGCAATCAGCCCCAGCATTTT.

This clonotype was seen many times. This sequence joins TRBV7-2 and TRBJ2-7; TRBD1 aligns across 9 bases. Trimming cost V 4 bases and J 6 bases; bases outside gene matches: 16. Germline-derived CDR1 and CDR2 are SGHTA and FQGNSA. The CDR3 runs to 17 residues. CDR3 residues: CASSSLSGTGNLGEQYF. The DNA for the CDR3 is TGTGCCAGCAGCTCACTATCCGGGACAGGGAATTTGGGCGAGCAGTACTTC.